The rows below give T cell receptor beta chains drawn from one sample of a study of OX40 agonist ivuxolimab in advanced cancers. The repertoire was sequenced with immunoSEQ multiplex PCR; TCRdb's copy has only in-frame clones and lacks some. Of 100,000 to 150,000 clones detected, around 95% appear once; the ten largest clones hold approximately 0.15%. Sequencing used CD4+ or CD8+ T cells sorted from blood, obtained in a trial of the OX40 agonist ivuxolimab. The receptors were sampled from an adult with an advanced solid tumor such as melanoma, head and neck, liver or kidney cancer. Each CDR3 is given without its conserved first and last residue. A D gene is named only where the DNA matches it firmly.

d_call | j_call | cdr3_length | v_call | cdr3_aa
NA | TRBJ1-6 | 15 | TRBV9 | ASSVATLPGFNSPLH
NA | TRBJ1-2 | 11 | TRBV11-2 | ASSLGGNYGYT
TRBD2 | TRBJ2-1 | 15 | TRBV7-3 | ASSSPGLAGGPHEQF
NA | TRBJ2-1 | 9 | TRBV6-6 | ASTREGEQF
NA | TRBJ1-1 | 11 | TRBV6-6 | ASSQQGFTEAF
TRBD1 | TRBJ1-6 | 14 | TRBV6-5 | ASSSDGQARNSPLH
NA | TRBJ1-5 | 14 | TRBV14 | ASSRNTPRGLQPQH
TRBD2 | TRBJ2-3 | 14 | TRBV18 | ASSRLTGGNGDTQY
NA | TRBJ2-5 | 12 | TRBV7-2 | ASSLGTVRETQY
NA | TRBJ1-6 | 12 | TRBV9 | ASSVGTINSPLH
TRBD1 | TRBJ2-3 | 12 | TRBV12-5 | ASGTGQGADTQY
NA | TRBJ2-1 | 12 | TRBV5-1 | ASCWGNSYNEQF
TRBD1 | TRBJ2-2 | 13 | TRBV5-1 | ASSAGTGNTGELF
NA | TRBJ1-1 | 12 | TRBV5-1 | ASSLGRGNTEAF
NA | TRBJ2-2 | 13 | TRBV2 | ASSPQGMNTGELF
TRBD1 | TRBJ2-7 | 11 | TRBV6-5 | ASSRQGAKEQY
TRBD2 | TRBJ2-3 | 14 | TRBV5-4 | ASSRGLAGDPDTQY
NA | TRBJ1-4 | 11 | TRBV27 | ASSFRANEKLF
NA | TRBJ1-2 | 10 | TRBV7-3 | ASGGGVRGYT
NA | TRBJ1-5 | 13 | TRBV6-6 | ASSYSPGRHQPQH
NA | TRBJ1-2 | 13 | TRBV4-3 | ASSQDRHRNYGYT
TRBD1 | TRBJ1-1 | 16 | TRBV19 | ASSMGDRAGPKNTEAF
TRBD1 | TRBJ1-5 | 13 | TRBV19 | ASRPDRGGNQPQH
TRBD1 | TRBJ1-6 | 13 | TRBV9 | ASSLVPGGDSPLH
TRBD2 | TRBJ2-5 | 14 | TRBV5-4 | ASSLGLAGGLQTQY
NA | TRBJ1-2 | 15 | TRBV10-3 | AISEPFRARTVYGYT
TRBD1 | TRBJ1-2 | 14 | TRBV18 | ASSAGQGAREVGYT
TRBD1 | TRBJ2-7 | 14 | TRBV5-4 | ASSLGGTGASYEQY
NA | TRBJ1-1 | 14 | TRBV9 | ASSVVPTVTNTEAF
TRBD2 | TRBJ2-3 | 12 | TRBV6-5 | ASSRREGVDTQY
TRBD2 | TRBJ2-2 | 15 | TRBV30 | ASPRGGGGRYTGELF
NA | TRBJ2-5 | 14 | TRBV28 | ASSLTPGDSQETQY
NA | TRBJ2-1 | 12 | TRBV11-3 | ASSSQGKYNEQF
TRBD1 | TRBJ1-2 | 13 | TRBV7-8 | ASSLGRTGAPGYT
NA | TRBJ1-6 | 12 | TRBV25-1 | ASIGTVGRSPLH
NA | TRBJ2-1 | 13 | TRBV18 | ASSPGEGKYNEQF
TRBD1 | TRBJ1-2 | 11 | TRBV28 | ASRSQGGNGYT
TRBD1 | TRBJ1-1 | 15 | TRBV19 | ASDPGGVFNMNTEAF
NA | TRBJ1-5 | 12 | TRBV7-2 | ASSGGRINQPQH
TRBD1 | TRBJ1-4 | 14 | TRBV5-1 | ASSKDRGGTNEKLF
NA | TRBJ2-7 | 13 | TRBV28 | ASRTGGGVVHEQY
TRBD1 | TRBJ1-3 | 12 | TRBV6-1 | ASSRTGGRNTIY
NA | TRBJ1-6 | 13 | TRBV19 | ASSIETGPRGPLH
TRBD1 | TRBJ2-5 | 11 | TRBV5-6 | ASSKGQQETQY
NA | TRBJ1-6 | 11 | TRBV19 | ASSWGSNSPLH
NA | TRBJ1-1 | 12 | TRBV10-2 | ASASRGPNTEAF
NA | TRBJ1-5 | 11 | TRBV7-2 | ASSPTGNQPQH
NA | TRBJ2-5 | 13 | TRBV7-9 | ASSPGAPFQETQY
NA | TRBJ2-5 | 13 | TRBV10-3 | AISPRVAEQETQY
NA | TRBJ2-5 | 10 | TRBV6-5 | ASSRGQETQY
NA | TRBJ1-5 | 14 | TRBV6-1 | ASSARTVGINQPQH
TRBD1 | TRBJ1-5 | 18 | TRBV7-3 | ASRLSRGDRGTYSNQPQH
NA | TRBJ2-7 | 11 | TRBV19 | ASSGLRDYEQY
NA | TRBJ2-1 | 11 | TRBV7-3 | ASSLRVTDEQF
TRBD1 | TRBJ1-3 | 13 | TRBV6-6 | ASSYDQGDRNIIY
TRBD2 | TRBJ2-1 | 12 | TRBV18 | ASSPVGASGEQF
NA | TRBJ1-2 | 12 | TRBV4-1 | ASSQILGRDGYT
NA | TRBJ2-5 | 13 | TRBV4-3 | ASSQDTSRVETQY